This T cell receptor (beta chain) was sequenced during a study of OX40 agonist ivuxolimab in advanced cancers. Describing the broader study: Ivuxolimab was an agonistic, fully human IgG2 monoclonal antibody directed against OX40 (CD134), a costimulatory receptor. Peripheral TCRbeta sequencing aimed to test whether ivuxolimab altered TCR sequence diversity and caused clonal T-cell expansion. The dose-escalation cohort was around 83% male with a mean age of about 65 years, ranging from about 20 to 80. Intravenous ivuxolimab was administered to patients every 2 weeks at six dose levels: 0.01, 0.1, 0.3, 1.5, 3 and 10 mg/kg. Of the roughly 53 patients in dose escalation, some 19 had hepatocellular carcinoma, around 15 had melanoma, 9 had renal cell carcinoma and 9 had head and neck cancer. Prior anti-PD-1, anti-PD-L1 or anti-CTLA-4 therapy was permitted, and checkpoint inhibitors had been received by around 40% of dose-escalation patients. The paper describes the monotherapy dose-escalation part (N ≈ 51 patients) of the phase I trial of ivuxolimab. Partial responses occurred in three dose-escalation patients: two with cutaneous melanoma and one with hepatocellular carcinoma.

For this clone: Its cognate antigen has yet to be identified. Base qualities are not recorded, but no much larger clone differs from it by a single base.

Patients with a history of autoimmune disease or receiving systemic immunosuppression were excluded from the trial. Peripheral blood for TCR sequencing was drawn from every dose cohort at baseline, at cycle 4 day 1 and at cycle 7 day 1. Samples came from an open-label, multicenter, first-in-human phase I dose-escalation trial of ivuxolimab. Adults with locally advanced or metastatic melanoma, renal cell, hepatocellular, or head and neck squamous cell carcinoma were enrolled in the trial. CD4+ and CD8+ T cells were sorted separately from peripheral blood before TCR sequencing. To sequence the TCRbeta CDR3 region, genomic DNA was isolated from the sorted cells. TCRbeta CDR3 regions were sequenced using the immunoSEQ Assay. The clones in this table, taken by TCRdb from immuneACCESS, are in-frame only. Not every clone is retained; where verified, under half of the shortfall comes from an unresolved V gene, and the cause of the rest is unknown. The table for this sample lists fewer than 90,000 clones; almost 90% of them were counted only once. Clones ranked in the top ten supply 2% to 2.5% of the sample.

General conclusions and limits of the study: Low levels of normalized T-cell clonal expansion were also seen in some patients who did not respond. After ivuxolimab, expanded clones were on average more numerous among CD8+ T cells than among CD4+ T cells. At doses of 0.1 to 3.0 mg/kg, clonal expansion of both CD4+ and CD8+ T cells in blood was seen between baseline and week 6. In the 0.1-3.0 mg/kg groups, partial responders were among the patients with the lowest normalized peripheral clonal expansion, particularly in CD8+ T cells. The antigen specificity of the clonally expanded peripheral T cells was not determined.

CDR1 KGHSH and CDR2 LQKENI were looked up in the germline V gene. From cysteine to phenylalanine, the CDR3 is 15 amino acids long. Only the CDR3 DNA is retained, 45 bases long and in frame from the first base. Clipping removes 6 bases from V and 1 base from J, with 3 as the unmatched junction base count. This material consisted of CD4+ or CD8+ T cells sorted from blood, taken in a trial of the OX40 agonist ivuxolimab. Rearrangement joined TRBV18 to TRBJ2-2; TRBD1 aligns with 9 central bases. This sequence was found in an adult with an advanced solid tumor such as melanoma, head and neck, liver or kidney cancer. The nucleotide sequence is TGTGCCAGCTCGCTGGGACAGGGGAACACCGGGGAGCTGTTTTTT. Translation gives CASSLGQGNTGELFF.